The 25 T cell receptor beta chains listed next were all sequenced from one sample in a study of cytomegalovirus exposure and HLA in healthy donors. TCRdb's table, derived via immunoSEQ multiplex PCR, lists solely in-frame clones and lacks some. The repertoire includes some 49,000 clones, around nine tenths of them detected once, and about 1.5% sits in the top ten. The sequenced sample was PBMCs. The receptors stem from a man aged 18 to 30 in good health and CMV-seronegative.

J is TRBJ2-1 and V is TRBV29-1, with a weak D call TRBD2 (5 bases). The CDR3 has 14 amino acids. Trimming removed 1 base from V and 8 bases from J, with 15 bases in between. Germline CDR1 reads SQVTM; CDR2 reads ANQGSEA. The CDR3 sequence is CSVEGVQRADEQFF. DNA of the CDR3: TGCAGCGTTGAAGGGGTCCAGAGGGCGGATGAGCAGTTCTTC.

This clone showed up just once. This chain uses TRBV29-1 with TRBJ2-3; D remains ambiguous. Trimming pared 2 bases from V and 4 bases from J, leaving 10 bases between. The CDR3 runs to 13 residues. Germline values: CDR1 SQVTM, CDR2 ANQGSEA. The CDR3, as DNA: TGCAGCGTTGAAAAGCCTTTAGCAGATACGCAGTATTTT. Protein sequence: CSVEKPLADTQYF.

The rearrangement joins TRBV5-4 to TRBJ2-1; TRBD2 is a possible D gene (5 bases). CDR3 length: 15 residues. Germline V gene data show CDR1 as SGHNT and CDR2 as YYREEE (reference sequence). The V gene lost 0 bases and the J gene lost 4 bases, with 11 bases spanning the gap. The chain's CDR3 is CASSLDRELYNEQFF. CDR3 DNA: TGTGCCAGCAGCTTGGACCGGGAACTTTACAATGAGCAGTTCTTC.

This chain joins TRBV19 and TRBJ1-5, with D possibly matching TRBD1 (6 bases). There are 12 residues in the CDR3. The germline gives CDR1 LNHDA, CDR2 SQIVND (reference sequence). V lost 6 bases and J lost 6, with 9 bases in between. The CDR3 region is CASSPGVQPQHF. In DNA, the CDR3 is TGTGCCAGTAGCCCAGGGGTTCAGCCCCAGCATTTT.

This chain joins TRBV27 and TRBJ2-5; maybe TRBD1 (7 bases). V was cut by 2 bases and J by 2 bases, with 15 bases left in between. Germline V gene sequence: CDR1 MNHEY, CDR2 SMNVEV (reference sequence). This CDR3 is built from 16 residues. Here the CDR3 reads CASSLRGTDLQETQYF. Written as DNA, the CDR3 is TGTGCCAGCAGTTTACGCGGGACAGATCTTCAAGAGACCCAGTACTTC.

The chain joins TRBV5-1 to TRBJ2-7, with D perhaps TRBD1 (6 bases). The germline gives CDR1 SGHRS, CDR2 YFSETQ. The CDR3 is made up of 13 amino acids. The ends were cut back, 0 bases at V and 6 bases at J, with 10 bases in the middle. The CDR3 reads CASSLDRVGEQYF. The CDR3 DNA follows: TGCGCCAGCAGCTTGGACAGGGTCGGCGAGCAGTACTTC.

The rearrangement links TRBV27 to TRBJ2-3, with 7 nucleotides matching TRBD2. The junction had 18 bases not matched to a gene; V was cut back by 6 bases and J by 0 bases. CDR1 MNHEY and CDR2 SMNVEV come from the germline V gene (reference sequence). CDR3 length: 19 residues. For the CDR3, the DNA is TGTGCCAGCAGCAAGGGACCCTCTTTGGGTAGCGGGAGCACAGATACGCAGTATTTT. It yields the protein CASSKGPSLGSGSTDTQYF.

The J gene is TRBJ2-2, the V gene TRBV11-3; a weak D match, TRBD1 (6 bases). The CDR3 consists of 16 residues. From germline, CDR1 is SGHNT and CDR2 YENEEA. V lost 5 bases and J 5 bases, leaving 18 bases between the germline ends. The CDR3 loop reads CASSPLWGRGTGELFF. In DNA form, the CDR3 reads TGTGCCAGCAGCCCTCTATGGGGGCGCGGAACCGGGGAGCTGTTTTTT.

This sequence joins TRBV19 and TRBJ1-1; tentative D call: TRBD1 (6 bases). Trimming cost V 5 bases and J 2 bases, with 24 bases left between them. Germline V gene lookup returns CDR1 LNHDA and CDR2 SQIVND (reference sequence). The CDR3 spans 18 residues. The CDR3 nucleotides read TGTGCCAGTAGTCTCCCAATGGGCCGGACAGCCCTTAACACTGAAGCTTTCTTT. Amino acid sequence: CASSLPMGRTALNTEAFF.

The J gene is TRBJ2-1, the V gene TRBV6-5, with D possibly matching TRBD1 (6 bases). CDR1 is MNHEY, CDR2 SVGAGI, per germline. The CDR3 loop spans 13 amino acids. With 5 bases removed from V and 6 bases from J, the gap between germline ends came to 11 bases. Written as DNA, the CDR3 is TGTGCCAGCAGTCTGGACAGATCCAATGAGCAGTTCTTC. Protein sequence: CASSLDRSNEQFF.

The chain links TRBV19 to TRBJ1-1; D ambiguous. The CDR3 is made up of 16 amino acids. The V end lost 3 bases, the J end lost 4 bases, and 18 bases lay between the germline ends. Looked up from germline, CDR1 is LNHDA and CDR2 is SQIVND (reference sequence). This CDR3 is CASSILPGALGTEAFF. CDR3 sequence (DNA): TGTGCCAGTAGTATCCTTCCGGGAGCCCTGGGCACTGAAGCTTTCTTT.

The chain recombines TRBV18 with TRBJ2-2; a weak D match, TRBD1 (5 bases). There are 16 residues in the CDR3. Germline V gives CDR1 KGHSH, CDR2 LQKENI. Trimming stripped 1 base from V and 2 bases from J, with 11 bases between. This CDR3 reads CASSPRLQANTGELFF. CDR3 DNA: TGTGCCAGCTCACCACGGTTACAGGCAAACACCGGGGAGCTGTTTTTT.

This chain connects TRBV5-1 to TRBJ2-6, with D tentatively TRBD1 (5 bases). The ends were cut back, 4 bases at V and 0 bases at J, with 11 bases in the middle. CDR3 size: 16 residues. The germline CDR1 and CDR2 sequences are SGHRS and YFSETQ. The CDR3 bases are TGCGCCAGCAGCCTTGACAGATTCTCTGGGGCCAACGTCCTGACTTTC. Its protein is CASSLDRFSGANVLTF. Together with reference TRBV5-1 and TRBJ2-6, the CDR3 gives the full variable domain: KAGVTQTPRYLIKTRGQQVTLSCSPISGHRSVSWYQQTPGQGLQFLFEYFSETQRNKGNFPGRFSGRQFSNSRSEMNVSTLELGDSALYLCASSLDRFSGANVLTFGAGSRLTVL.

The chain carries TRBV6-1 and TRBJ2-5; TRBD2 might be the D (5 bases). Trimming cost V 0 bases and J 5 bases, with 10 bases left between them. The CDR3 length is 14 residues. Germline assignment: CDR1 MNHNS and CDR2 SASEGT. CDR3 in amino acids: CASSEARELETQYF. DNA of the CDR3: TGTGCCAGCAGTGAAGCGAGGGAGTTGGAGACCCAGTACTTC.

The rearrangement joins TRBV6-4 to TRBJ2-3; 11 bases line up with TRBD2. CDR1 is MRHNA, CDR2 SNTAGT, per germline. The CDR3 loop spans 17 amino acids. J gave up 3 bases and V 0 bases, and 5 bases lay outside the gene matches. The CDR3 protein is CASSDSSTSGGTDTQYF. The CDR3, as DNA: TGTGCCAGCAGTGACTCTTCTACTAGCGGGGGAACAGATACGCAGTATTTT.

The J gene is TRBJ2-7, the V gene TRBV4-3, with 7 bases lining up with TRBD2. J gave up 3 bases and V 0 bases, and 5 bases lay outside the gene matches. The CDR3 runs to 15 residues. Per germline, CDR1 LGHNA and CDR2 YSLEER. The CDR3 region is CASSQDGAGFYEQYF. The CDR3 DNA reads TGCGCCAGCAGCCAAGACGGAGCGGGATTCTACGAGCAGTACTTC.

V is TRBV9 and J is TRBJ2-6, with D possibly TRBD2 on 5 matching bases. CDR1 is SGDLS and CDR2 is YYNGEE in the germline V gene. The CDR3 is made up of 21 amino acids. Trimming shortened V by 2 bases and J by 1 base, and 25 bases separated the two germline ends. CDR3 sequence reads: CASSVNLNSLGSYSGANVLTF. For the CDR3, the DNA is TGTGCCAGCAGCGTTAACCTCAACTCGCTAGGGAGTTATTCTGGGGCCAACGTCCTGACTTTC.

The chain has TRBV28 and TRBJ2-3; D is perhaps TRBD2 (6 bases). The germline V and J ends were trimmed by 5 bases and 1 base, with 13 bases remaining between them. Germline assignment: CDR1 MDHEN and CDR2 SYDVKM. The CDR3 is made up of 15 amino acids. CDR3 loop: CASSNRDSGTDTQYF. In DNA form, the CDR3 reads TGTGCCAGCAGTAACCGGGACTCCGGCACAGATACGCAGTATTTT.

J is TRBJ2-3 and V is TRBV18, with 8 bases lining up with TRBD1. This CDR3 has 15 residues. Germline values: CDR1 KGHSH, CDR2 LQKENI. V shed 6 bases and J 0 bases; nucleotides not matched to a gene: 5. CDR3 residues: CASSPQGASTDTQYF. CDR3 DNA sequence: TGTGCCAGCTCTCCTCAGGGGGCTAGCACAGATACGCAGTATTTT.

V gene TRBV6-5 combines with J gene TRBJ2-1; 10 nucleotides match TRBD2. Germline V CDR1 and CDR2: MNHEY, SVGAGI. Losses at the gene ends were 4 bases for V and 10 bases for J; bases not matched to a gene: 7. The CDR3 spans 14 residues. The CDR3 DNA is TGTGCCAGCAGTTCGGGACTAGCGAAGTGGGAGCAGTTCTTC. The encoded protein is CASSSGLAKWEQFF.

The chain has TRBV7-8 and TRBJ2-2; 11 nucleotides match TRBD2. V was pared by 5 bases and J by 5 bases, with 13 bases of the junction left unmatched. The CDR3 is 18 residues long. The germline V gene has CDR1 SGHVS and CDR2 FQNEAQ. The CDR3: CASSPFSPLAGETGELFF. As DNA, the CDR3 is TGTGCCAGCAGCCCCTTCTCCCCACTAGCGGGAGAAACCGGGGAGCTGTTTTTT.

This rearrangement joins TRBV27 to TRBJ2-2, with D maybe TRBD2 (5 bases). Trimming cost V 6 bases and J 6 bases, with 11 bases left between them. The CDR3 totals 13 residues. In germline, CDR1 is MNHEY, CDR2 SMNVEV (reference sequence). In DNA form, the CDR3 reads TGTGCCAGCAGCTTAGGAGGTTCCGGGGAGCTGTTTTTT. Amino acids: CASSLGGSGELFF.

The CDR3 nucleotides are TGTGCCAGCAGGAATTCACAGGGAATGAACACTGAAGCTTTCTTT. Encoded protein: CASRNSQGMNTEAFF. The chain recombines TRBV6-6 with TRBJ1-1, with a possible D match to TRBD1 (6 bases). From germline, CDR1 is MNHNY and CDR2 SVGAGI (reference sequence). V gave up 6 bases and J gave up 0 bases, with 14 bases separating them. This CDR3 has 15 residues.

The chain recombines TRBV7-2 with TRBJ1-2; a weak D match, TRBD1 (6 bases). V gave up 6 bases and J gave up 0 bases, with 14 bases separating them. CDR3 length equals 15 residues. Germline values: CDR1 SGHTA, CDR2 FQGNSA. CDR3 in amino acids: CASRPTGTSNYGYTF. CDR3 coding DNA: TGTGCCAGCAGACCTACAGGGACCTCTAACTATGGCTACACCTTC.

The sample holds one count of this clone. The rearrangement joins TRBV15 to TRBJ1-2; TRBD1 matches 8 bases. CDR3 length equals 14 residues. Germline-derived CDR1 and CDR2 are LNHNV and YYDKDF (reference sequence). Trimming removed 4 bases from V and 7 bases from J; junction bases left unmatched: 8. The CDR3 DNA is TGTGCCACCAGCACAGGACAGGGAATTACTGGCTACACCTTC. Its protein product is CATSTGQGITGYTF.